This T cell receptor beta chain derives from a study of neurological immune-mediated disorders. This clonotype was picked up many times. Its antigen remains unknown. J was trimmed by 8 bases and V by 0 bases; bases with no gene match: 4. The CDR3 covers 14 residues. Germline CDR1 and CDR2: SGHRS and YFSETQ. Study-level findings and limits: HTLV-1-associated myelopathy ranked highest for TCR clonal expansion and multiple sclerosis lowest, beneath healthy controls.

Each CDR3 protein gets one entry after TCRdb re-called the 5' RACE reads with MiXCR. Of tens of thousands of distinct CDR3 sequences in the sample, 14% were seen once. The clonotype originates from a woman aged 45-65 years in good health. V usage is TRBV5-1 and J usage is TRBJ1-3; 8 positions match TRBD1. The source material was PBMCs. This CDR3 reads CASSLGQGMDTIYF. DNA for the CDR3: TGCGCCAGCAGCTTGGGACAGGGGATGGACACCATATATTTT.